This T cell receptor beta chain was sequenced for a study of a mutant IDH1 vaccine in newly diagnosed glioma. Background on the study: Weeks 1, 3, 5, 7, 11, 15, 19 and 23 were when patients received their eight vaccinations.

Time point given: week 5, during vaccination. The vaccine gave 300 ug of a 20-mer mutant IDH1 peptide subcutaneously per dose. Study results and limitations: Apparently, pseudoprogression bore no relation to changes among the top peripheral T cell clonotypes. Overall, about 92% of patients had vaccine-induced immune responses.

This clone was counted a few times. Its target is not known. Per the germline V gene, CDR1 is SNHLY and CDR2 is FYNNEI. The V end lost 4 bases, the J end lost 1 base, and 7 bases lay between the germline ends. The CDR3 runs 13 residues. The protocol was immunoSEQ multiplex PCR, while the TCRdb copy is restricted to in-frame clones and leaves out a portion. The sample consists of about 36,000 clones, 75% to 85% of them appearing once. This chain uses TRBV2 with TRBJ2-5; possibly TRBD1 for D (5 bases). The sequenced sample was PBMCs, obtained from a glioma patient whose treatment included an IDH1 peptide vaccine. The clonotype originates from a man aged 50 or older with glioma. CDR3 coding DNA: TGTGCCAGCAGTGTAGGGGTCCAAGAGACCCAGTACTTC. Encoded protein: CASSVGVQETQYF.